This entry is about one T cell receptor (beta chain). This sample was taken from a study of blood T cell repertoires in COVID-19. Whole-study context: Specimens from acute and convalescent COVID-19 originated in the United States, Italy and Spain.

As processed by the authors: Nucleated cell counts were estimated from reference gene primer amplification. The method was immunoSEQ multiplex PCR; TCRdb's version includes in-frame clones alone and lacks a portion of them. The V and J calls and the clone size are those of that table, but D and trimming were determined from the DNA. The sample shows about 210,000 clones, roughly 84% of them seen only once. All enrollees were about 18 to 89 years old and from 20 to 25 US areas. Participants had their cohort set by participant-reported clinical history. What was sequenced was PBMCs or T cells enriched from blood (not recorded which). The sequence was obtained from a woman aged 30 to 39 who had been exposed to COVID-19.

The CDR3 DNA reads TGTGCCAGCAGCCGAGACAGGGCCAATAATTCACCCCTCCACTTT. This sequence encodes CASSRDRANNSPLHF. The chain links TRBV11-2 to TRBJ1-6; 7 bases line up with TRBD1. The ends lost 5 bases at V and 5 bases at J; junction bases unmatched: 6. Germline V gives CDR1 SGHAT, CDR2 FQNNGV. The CDR3 length is 15 residues.